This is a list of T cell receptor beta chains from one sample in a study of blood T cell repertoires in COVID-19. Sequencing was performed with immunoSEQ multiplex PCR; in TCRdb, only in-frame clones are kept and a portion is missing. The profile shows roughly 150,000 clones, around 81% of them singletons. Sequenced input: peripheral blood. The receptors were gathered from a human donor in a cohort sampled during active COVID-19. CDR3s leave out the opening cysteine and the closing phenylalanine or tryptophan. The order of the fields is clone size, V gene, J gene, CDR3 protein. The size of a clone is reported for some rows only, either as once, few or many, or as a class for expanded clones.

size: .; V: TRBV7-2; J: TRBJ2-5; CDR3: ASSIGTTRETQY
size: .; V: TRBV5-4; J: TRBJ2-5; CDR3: ASSLGPQETQY
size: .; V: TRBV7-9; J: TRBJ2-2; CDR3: ASSYGANTGELF
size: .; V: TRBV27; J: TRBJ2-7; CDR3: ASSFDRVAYEQY
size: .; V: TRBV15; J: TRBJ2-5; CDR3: ATSRGGLQETQY
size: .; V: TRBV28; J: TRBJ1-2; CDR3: ASSTSDTVYGYT
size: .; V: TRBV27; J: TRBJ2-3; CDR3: ASSYPDRGDTQY
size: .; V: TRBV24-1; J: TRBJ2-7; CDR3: ATSDEGQGTHEQY
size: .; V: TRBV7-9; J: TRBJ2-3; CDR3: ASSFTGSADTQY
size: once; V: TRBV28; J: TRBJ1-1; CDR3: ASRPPGQEAF
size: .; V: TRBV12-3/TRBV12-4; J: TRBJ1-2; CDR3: ASSLRDDGYT
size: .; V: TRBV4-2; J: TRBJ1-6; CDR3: ASRRTENSPLH
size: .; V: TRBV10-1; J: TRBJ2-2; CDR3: ASSVGRGAANTGELF
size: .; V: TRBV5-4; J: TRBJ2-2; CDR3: ASSGGGPETGELF
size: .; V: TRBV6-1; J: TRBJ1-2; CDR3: ASSELLTYGYT
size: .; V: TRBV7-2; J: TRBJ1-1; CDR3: ASSSRDRDTEAF
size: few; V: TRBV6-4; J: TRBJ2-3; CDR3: ASSEGAGGPSDTQY
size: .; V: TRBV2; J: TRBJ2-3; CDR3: AIIRDPAGADTQY
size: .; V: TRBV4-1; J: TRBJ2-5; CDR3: ASTQDRSSPGETQY
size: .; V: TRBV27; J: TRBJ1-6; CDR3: ASTSRLRGSNSPLH
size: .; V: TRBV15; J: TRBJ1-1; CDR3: ATAISLGDTEAF
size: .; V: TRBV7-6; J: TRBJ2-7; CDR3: ASSVTSGGSYEQY
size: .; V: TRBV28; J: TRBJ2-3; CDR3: ASSSGFSTDTQY
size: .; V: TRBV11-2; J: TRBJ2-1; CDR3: ASSWTPLSSYNEQF
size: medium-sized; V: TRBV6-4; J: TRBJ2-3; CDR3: ASSATGTSGADTQY
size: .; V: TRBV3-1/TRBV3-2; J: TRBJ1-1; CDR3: ASSLTGEAF
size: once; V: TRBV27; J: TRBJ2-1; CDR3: ASRRAGLSYNEQF
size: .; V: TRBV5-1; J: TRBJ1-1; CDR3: ASSLRQNTEAF
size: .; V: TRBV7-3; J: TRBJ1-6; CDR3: ASSFRSGAGSPLH
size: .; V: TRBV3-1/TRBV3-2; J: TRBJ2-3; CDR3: ASSHISGGPDTQY
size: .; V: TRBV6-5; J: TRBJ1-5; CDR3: ASILAEPSNQPQH
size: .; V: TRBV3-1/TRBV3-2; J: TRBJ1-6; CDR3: ASSPVQGTGNSPLH
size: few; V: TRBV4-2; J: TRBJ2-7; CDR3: ASSHNRDTTSYEQY
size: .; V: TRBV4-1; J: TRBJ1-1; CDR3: ASSLSGGPEAF
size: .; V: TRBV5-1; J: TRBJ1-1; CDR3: ASSLAQGESEAF
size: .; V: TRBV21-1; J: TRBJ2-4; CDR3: ASSEKGNGAPKNIQY
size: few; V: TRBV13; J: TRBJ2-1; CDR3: ASSLRTSGGSSYNEQF
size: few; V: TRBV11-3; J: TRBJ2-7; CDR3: ASSLEAGDSYEQY
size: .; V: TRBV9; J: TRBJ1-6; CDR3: ASSRENSPLH
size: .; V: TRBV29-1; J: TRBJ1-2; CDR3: SATGAPDYGYT
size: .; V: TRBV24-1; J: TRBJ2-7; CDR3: ATSDKKSDTSYEQY
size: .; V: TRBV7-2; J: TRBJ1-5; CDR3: ASSLKALNQPQH
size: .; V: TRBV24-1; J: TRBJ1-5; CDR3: ATSSQYSNQPQH
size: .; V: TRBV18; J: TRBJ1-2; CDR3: ASSPGAPNYGYT
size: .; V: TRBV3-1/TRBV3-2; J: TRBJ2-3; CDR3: ASSHLAGGADTQY
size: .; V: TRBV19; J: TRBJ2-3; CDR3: ASSRYGTGDTDTQY
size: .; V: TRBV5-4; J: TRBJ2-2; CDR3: ASSLEGARGELF
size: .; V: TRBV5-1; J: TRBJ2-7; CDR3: ASSLPGQDAYEQY
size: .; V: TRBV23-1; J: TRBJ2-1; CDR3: ASSQPLAGGSGIEQF
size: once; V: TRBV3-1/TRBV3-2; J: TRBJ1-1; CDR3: ASSPLGGNTEAF